This record covers a single T cell receptor beta chain. This sample stems from a study of blood T cells in healthy people across ages. As for the study in general: Template switching caught about one barcoded beta molecule for each two T cells.

Donor samples were obtained from healthy Caucasian individuals from Russia, aged roughly 6 to 90. Collection of roughly 9.8 milliliters of peripheral blood was performed for each donor. This CDR3 spans 14 amino acids. V was cut by 2 bases and J by 0 bases, with 8 bases left in between. Looked up from germline, CDR1 is GTSNPN and CDR2 is SVGIG (reference sequence). Sample-barcoded 5' priming and a J-beta primer mix drove a second PCR of roughly 7 to 11 cycles. The study obtained at least 2.5 million CDR3-containing paired-end reads from every sample. In TCRdb, the 5' RACE reads were re-called with MiXCR into one record per CDR3 protein. In the table there are over 550,000 distinct CDR3 sequences, roughly 30% of which are singletons.

This rearrangement joins TRBV30 to TRBJ1-3; no clear D gene. The TCR originated in a woman older than 75 in good health. Source material: blood. For the CDR3, the DNA is TGTGCCTGGAGTAAGGGAGACTCTGGAAACACCATATATTTT. Amino acid sequence: CAWSKGDSGNTIYF. Together with reference TRBV30 and TRBJ1-3, the CDR3 gives the full variable domain: SQTIHQWPATLVQPVGSPLSLECTVEGTSNPNLYWYRQAAGRGLQLLFYSVGIGQISSEVPQNLSASRPQDRQFILSSKKLLLSDSGFYLCAWSKGDSGNTIYFGEGSWLTVV.